This TCR beta chain was sequenced in a study of blood T cell repertoires in COVID-19 (dated by TCRdb to the early 2020s). Regarding the research as a whole: Samples from collaborators originated in the United States, Italy and Spain and spanned both the acute and convalescent phases of COVID-19. The sample metadata nearly always contained a de-identified subject ID, COVID-19 status, age in years and sex. The samples were drawn from the first 160 participants of the ongoing ImmuneRACE study and from over 950 subjects provided by 6 global collaborators. The material from the prospective study consisted of cDNA or gDNA derived from T cells, B-cell-depleted T cells, or PBMCs. The dataset comprised deeply sampled blood TCRbeta repertoires from subjects exposed to, actively infected with, or recovered from COVID-19. Where HLA class I and class II types were available, the types were taken from metadata supplied by the sample provider, not from assay-based typing. The repertoires were released in a freely available public database intended as a resource for research on the immune response to SARS-CoV-2.

Concerning this clone: It has no known antigen specificity. Per-nucleotide qualities are absent, and no much larger clonotype sits a single base away.

TCRbeta CDR3 regions were amplified from genomic DNA using the immunoSEQ Assay, a bias-controlled multiplex PCR. For the original study's pipeline: Within the assay, amplification of reference gene primers was used to estimate how many nucleated cells each sample contained. To quantify the absolute abundance of each unique TCRbeta CDR3 rearrangement, sequence reads were collapsed and filtered. For each sample, productive Simpson clonality was calculated as the square root of Simpson's diversity index over productive rearrangements. In TCRdb, the immuneACCESS table is reduced to in-frame sequences with V and J assigned. These tables do not hold every clone; where another copy was compared, an unresolved V gene accounts for under half, and the others remain unexplained. The D gene and trimming were derived from the DNA, and the V and J assignments and clone size from that table. The sample records 350,000 or so clones, around 89% of which are singletons. Together, the top ten hold under 2% of the sample.

The investigation overall reported the following: Clinical and demographic metadata were provided uncurated, with the amount varying by source and participant.

At one collaborating source in Seattle, patients were enrolled during active infection and were followed longitudinally through the course of disease. Collaborating institutions collected whole blood in K2EDTA tubes following their own protocols. For TCRbeta analysis, collaborator samples were shipped as frozen whole blood, as isolated PBMCs, or as DNA extracted from either sample type. The germline V gene (reference sequence) supplies CDR1 WNHNN and CDR2 SYGVQD. V was cut back by 5 bases and J by 9 bases, leaving a gap of 20 bases between them. The CDR3 covers 15 residues, taking in both the cysteine and the phenylalanine. The kept DNA is CDR3 alone, 45 bases in frame from the first base.

In this chain, TRBV10-1 is recombined with TRBJ2-1; possibly the D gene is TRBD2, per 6 matching bases. This clonotype was sampled from a woman in her 30s with COVID-19, enrolled during active disease. Sequenced material: peripheral blood. The CDR3 here reads CASSRTTLSESEQFF. The nucleotide sequence reads TGCGCCAGCAGTCGGACTACTCTCTCCGAAAGTGAGCAGTTCTTC.